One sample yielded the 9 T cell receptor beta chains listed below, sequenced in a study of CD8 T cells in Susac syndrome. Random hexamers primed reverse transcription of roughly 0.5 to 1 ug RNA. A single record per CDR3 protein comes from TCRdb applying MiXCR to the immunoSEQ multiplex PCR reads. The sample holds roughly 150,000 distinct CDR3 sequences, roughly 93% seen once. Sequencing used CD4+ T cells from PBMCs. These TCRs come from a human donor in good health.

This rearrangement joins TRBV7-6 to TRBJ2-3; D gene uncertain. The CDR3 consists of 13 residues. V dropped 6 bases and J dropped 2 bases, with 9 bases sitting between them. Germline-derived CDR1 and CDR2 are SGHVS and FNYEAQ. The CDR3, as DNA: TGTGCCAGCAGGCCCCAATACACAGATACGCAGTATTTT. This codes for CASRPQYTDTQYF.

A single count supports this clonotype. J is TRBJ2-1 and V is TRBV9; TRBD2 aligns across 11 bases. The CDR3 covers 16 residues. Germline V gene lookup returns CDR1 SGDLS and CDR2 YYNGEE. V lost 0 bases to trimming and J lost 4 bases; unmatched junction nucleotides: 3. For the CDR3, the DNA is TGTGCCAGCAGCGTAGTTACTAGCGGGGGATACAATGAGCAGTTCTTC. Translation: CASSVVTSGGYNEQFF. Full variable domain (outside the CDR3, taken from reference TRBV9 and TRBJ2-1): DSGVTQTPKHLITATGQRVTLRCSPRSGDLSVYWYQQSLDQGLQFLIQYYNGEERAKGNILERFSAQQFPDLHSELNLSSLELGDSALYFCASSVVTSGGYNEQFFGPGTRLTVL.

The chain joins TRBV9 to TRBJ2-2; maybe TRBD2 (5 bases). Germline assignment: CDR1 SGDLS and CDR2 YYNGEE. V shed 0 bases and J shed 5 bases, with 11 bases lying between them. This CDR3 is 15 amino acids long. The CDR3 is CASSVAGERTGELFF. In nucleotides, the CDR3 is TGTGCCAGCAGCGTAGCGGGTGAGCGGACCGGGGAGCTGTTTTTT.

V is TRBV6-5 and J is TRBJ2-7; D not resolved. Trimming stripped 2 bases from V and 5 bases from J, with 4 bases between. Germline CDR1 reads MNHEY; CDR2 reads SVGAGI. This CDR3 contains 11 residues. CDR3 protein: CASSYRNEQYF. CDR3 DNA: TGTGCCAGCAGTTACAGAAACGAGCAGTACTTC.

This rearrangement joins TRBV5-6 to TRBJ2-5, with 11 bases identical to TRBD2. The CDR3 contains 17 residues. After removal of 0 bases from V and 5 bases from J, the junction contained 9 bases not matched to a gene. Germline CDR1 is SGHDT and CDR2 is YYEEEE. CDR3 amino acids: CASSLALAGGAGETQYF. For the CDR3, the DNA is TGTGCCAGCAGCTTGGCCCTAGCGGGGGGCGCTGGCGAGACCCAGTACTTC.

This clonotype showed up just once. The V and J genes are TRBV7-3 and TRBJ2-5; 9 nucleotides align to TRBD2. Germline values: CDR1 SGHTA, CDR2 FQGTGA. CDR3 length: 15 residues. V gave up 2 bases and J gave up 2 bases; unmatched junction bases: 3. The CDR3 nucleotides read TGTGCCAGCAGCTTAGGGGCGGGGGGGCAAGAGACCCAGTACTTC. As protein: CASSLGAGGQETQYF.

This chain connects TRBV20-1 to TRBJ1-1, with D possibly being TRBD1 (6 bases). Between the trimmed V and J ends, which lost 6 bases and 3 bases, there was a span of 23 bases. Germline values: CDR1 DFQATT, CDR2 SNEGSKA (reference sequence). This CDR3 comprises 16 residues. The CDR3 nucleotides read TGCAGTGCCCGGCGTTACAGGGAGCCTTTGGACACTGAAGCTTTCTTT. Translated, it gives CSARRYREPLDTEAFF.

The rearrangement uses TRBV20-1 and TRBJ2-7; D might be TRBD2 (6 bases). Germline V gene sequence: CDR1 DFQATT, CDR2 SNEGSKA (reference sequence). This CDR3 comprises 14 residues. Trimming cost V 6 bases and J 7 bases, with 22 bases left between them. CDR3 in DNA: TGCAGTGCCGTCGACCCCGGAACTCGGGGGGAGCAGTACTTC. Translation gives CSAVDPGTRGEQYF.

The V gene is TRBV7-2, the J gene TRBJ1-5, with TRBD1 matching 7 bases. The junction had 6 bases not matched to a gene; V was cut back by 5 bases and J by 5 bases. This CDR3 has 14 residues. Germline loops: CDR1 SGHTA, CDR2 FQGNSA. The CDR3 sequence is CASSPGQRYQPQHF. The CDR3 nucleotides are TGTGCCAGCAGCCCGGGACAGCGGTATCAGCCCCAGCATTTT.